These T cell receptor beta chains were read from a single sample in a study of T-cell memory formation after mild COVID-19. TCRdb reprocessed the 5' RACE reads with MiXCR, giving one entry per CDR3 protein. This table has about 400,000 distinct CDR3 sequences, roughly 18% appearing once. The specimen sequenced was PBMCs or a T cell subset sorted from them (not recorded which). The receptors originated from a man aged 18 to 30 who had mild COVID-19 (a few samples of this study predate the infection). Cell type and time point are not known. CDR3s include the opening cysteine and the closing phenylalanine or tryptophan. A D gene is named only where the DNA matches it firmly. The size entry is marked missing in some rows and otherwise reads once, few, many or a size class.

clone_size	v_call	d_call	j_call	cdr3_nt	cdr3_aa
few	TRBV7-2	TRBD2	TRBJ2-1	TGTGCCAGCAGCTTAGTTACTAGCGGGGGGAATGAGCAGTTCTTC	CASSLVTSGGNEQFF
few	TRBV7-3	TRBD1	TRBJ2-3	TGTGCCAGCAGCTTAGACAGGGGAAGGGCAGATACGCAGTATTTT	CASSLDRGRADTQYF
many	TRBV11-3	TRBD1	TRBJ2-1	TGTGCCAGCAGCTTAGAACAGGGGGGCTCGAGCTCCTACAATGAGCAGTTCTTC	CASSLEQGGSSSYNEQFF
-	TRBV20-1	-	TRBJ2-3	TGCAGTGCTAGAGCAAGCGCCGAAGCACCAGATACGCAGTATTTT	CSARASAEAPDTQYF
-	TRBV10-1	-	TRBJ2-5	TGCGCCAGCAGTGCGACACAGGGAGGTTCAGAGACCCAGTACTTC	CASSATQGGSETQYF
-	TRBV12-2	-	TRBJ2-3	TGTGCAAGTCACGCCGGTCCAGGGTTCACAGATACGCAGTATTTT	CASHAGPGFTDTQYF
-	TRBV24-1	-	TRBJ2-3	TGTGCCACCAGTGATAGGGATCCGGGCACAGATACGCAGTATTTT	CATSDRDPGTDTQYF
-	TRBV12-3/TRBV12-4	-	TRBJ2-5	TGTGCCAGCAGCCTCAGGAGGAGAGAGACCCAGTACTTC	CASSLRRRETQYF
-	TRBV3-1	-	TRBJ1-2	TGTGCCAGCAGCCAAGGGACAGCCTTTGGCTACACCTTC	CASSQGTAFGYTF
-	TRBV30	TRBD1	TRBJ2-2	TGTGCCTGGGCATTCGGGACAGTCACCGGGGAGCTGTTTTTT	CAWAFGTVTGELFF
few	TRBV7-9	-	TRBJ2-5	TGTGCCAGCAGCCCCCGGGGTCTCCAAGAGACCCAGTACTTC	CASSPRGLQETQYF
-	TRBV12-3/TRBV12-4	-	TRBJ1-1	TGTGCCAGCTCCGAACGCAGGGCGGCCACTGAAGCTTTCTTT	CASSERRAATEAFF
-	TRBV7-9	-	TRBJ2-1	TGTGCCAGCAGCTTTTCAGTCTGCTACAATGAGCAGTTCTTC	CASSFSVCYNEQFF
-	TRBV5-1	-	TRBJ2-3	TGCGCCAGCAGCAAGGGGACTGCCTCTAGCACAGATACGCAGTATTTT	CASSKGTASSTDTQYF
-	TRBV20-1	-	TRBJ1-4	TGCAGCTTCCGTCAGGGATGGGGTGAAAAACTGTTTTTT	CSFRQGWGEKLFF
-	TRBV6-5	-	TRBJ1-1	TGTGCCAGCAGTCACTTCACTGAAGCTTTCTTT	CASSHFTEAFF
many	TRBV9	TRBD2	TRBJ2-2	TGTGCCAGCAGCGTAGTAGCGGGGGGGAACACCGGGGAGCTGTTTTTT	CASSVVAGGNTGELFF
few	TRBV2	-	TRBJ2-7	TGTGCCAGCAGTGATTCGGGCTACGAGCAGTACTTC	CASSDSGYEQYF
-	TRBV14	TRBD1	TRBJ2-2	TGTGCCAGCAGCCAAGATATGAGGGGGCAAGTGAACACCGGGGAGCTGTTTTTT	CASSQDMRGQVNTGELFF
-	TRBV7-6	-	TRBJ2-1	TGTGCCAGCAGCTTTCGAGGGGGGGGCTACAATGAGCAGTTCTTC	CASSFRGGGYNEQFF
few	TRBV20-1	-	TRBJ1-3	TGCAGTGCTACCCCTGGAAACACCATATATTTT	CSATPGNTIYF
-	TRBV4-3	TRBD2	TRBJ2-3	TGCGCCAGCAGCCAAGAGCGGGGGGCCTCCACCACAGATACGCAGTATTTT	CASSQERGASTTDTQYF
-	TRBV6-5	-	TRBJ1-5	TGTGCCAGCAGTTACTCGAGGCCGGCGGGCGGCCAGCCCCAGCATTTT	CASSYSRPAGGQPQHF
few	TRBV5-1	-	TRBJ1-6	TGCGCCAGCAGCTTGAAACAGGCGACTTATAATTCACCCCTCCACTTT	CASSLKQATYNSPLHF
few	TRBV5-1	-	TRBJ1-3	TGCGCCAGCAGCTTGGCTGGGGGGCACGGAAACACCATATATTTT	CASSLAGGHGNTIYF
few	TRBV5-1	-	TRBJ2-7	TGCGCCAGCAGCTTGGAGGTCACCTACGAGCAGTACTTC	CASSLEVTYEQYF